These T cell receptor beta chains were read from a single sample in a study of vaccination and CD4 T cells after COVID-19. From the PCR reads, TCRdb called clonotypes with MiXCR, one entry per CDR3 protein. The repertoire includes 7,000 to 10,000 distinct CDR3 sequences, around 60% of them detected once, and over 20% sits in the top ten. These receptors have no known antigen. Sequenced sample: CD4+ T cells from blood, cultured in vitro. The source is a human donor who had recovered from COVID-19. Both conserved end residues are part of each CDR3. A D gene is named only where the DNA matches it firmly. A clone size is listed for some rows: how often the clone was seen (once, few, many), or a class if it is expanded.

d_call,clone_size,v_call,j_call,cdr3_aa,cdr3_nt
.,once,TRBV5-1,TRBJ1-5,CASSRTGASNQPQHF,TGCGCCAGCAGCCGGACGGGGGCGAGCAATCAGCCCCAGCATTTT
TRBD2,.,TRBV20-1,TRBJ2-1,CSAKSGRGNNEQFF,TGCAGTGCTAAAAGCGGGAGGGGTAACAATGAGCAGTTCTTC
TRBD1,.,TRBV11-3,TRBJ2-4,CASSRRSQGVDIQYF,TGTGCCAGCAGCCGTAGAAGCCAGGGGGTGGACATTCAGTACTTC
.,.,TRBV20-1,TRBJ1-2,CSAPTSGAYGYTF,TGCAGTGCTCCCACCAGTGGGGCCTATGGCTACACCTTC
TRBD1,.,TRBV6-5,TRBJ1-1,CASSYYQGDTEAFF,TGTGCCAGCAGTTATTATCAGGGGGACACTGAAGCTTTCTTT
.,.,TRBV6-2/TRBV6-3,TRBJ2-3,CASSYSGPPARTDTQYF,TGTGCCAGCAGTTACTCGGGTCCCCCTGCCCGCACAGATACGCAGTATTTT
TRBD2,.,TRBV11-3,TRBJ2-3,CASSSGTSGGSDTQYF,TGTGCCAGCAGCTCCGGGACTAGCGGGGGGTCAGATACGCAGTATTTT
.,.,TRBV7-3,TRBJ2-3,CASSAGPGLQGDTQYF,TGTGCCAGCAGCGCCGGACCGGGCCTCCAAGGGGATACGCAGTATTTT
.,.,TRBV30,TRBJ1-5,CAWRLDSNQPQHF,TGTGCCTGGAGGTTGGATAGCAATCAGCCCCAGCATTTT
TRBD1,.,TRBV27,TRBJ1-6,CASSSPQGGNSPLHF,TGTGCCAGCAGTTCCCCCCAGGGGGGGAATTCACCCCTCCACTTT
TRBD1,.,TRBV7-8,TRBJ2-2,CASSSGQITGELFF,TGTGCCAGCAGCTCGGGACAGATCACCGGGGAGCTGTTTTTT
TRBD1,.,TRBV6-2/TRBV6-3,TRBJ1-2,CASQQLGQGFGYGYTF,TGTGCCAGCCAGCAGTTGGGACAGGGATTCGGATATGGCTACACCTTC
.,.,TRBV28,TRBJ1-2,CASSFSGNYGYTF,TGTGCCAGCAGTTTCTCGGGTAACTATGGCTACACCTTC
TRBD1,.,TRBV20-1,TRBJ1-1,CSARDIKDRGYGTEAFF,TGCAGTGCTAGAGATATCAAAGACAGGGGATATGGCACTGAAGCTTTCTTT
.,few,TRBV27,TRBJ2-7,CASSFREHYEQYF,TGTGCCAGCAGTTTTCGGGAACACTACGAGCAGTACTTC
.,.,TRBV7-9,TRBJ1-1,CASSFHVVLSATEAFF,TGTGCCAGCAGCTTTCACGTCGTCCTCTCGGCGACTGAAGCTTTCTTT
.,.,TRBV6-1,TRBJ1-1,CASSEPSAGRMNTEAFF,TGTGCCAGCAGTGAACCGTCGGCAGGGCGGATGAACACTGAAGCTTTCTTT
.,.,TRBV7-8,TRBJ1-5,CASSLAILRDSNQPQHF,TGTGCCAGCAGCTTAGCGATTTTAAGGGATAGCAATCAGCCCCAGCATTTT
.,.,TRBV5-6,TRBJ2-3,CASSLAGLGTDTQYF,TGTGCCAGCAGCTTGGCAGGTCTCGGAACAGATACGCAGTATTTT
.,.,TRBV7-3,TRBJ1-1,CASSWAGEGTEAFF,TGTGCCAGCAGCTGGGCAGGGGAGGGCACTGAAGCTTTCTTT
.,few,TRBV20-1,TRBJ1-1,CSAWLFGSQAAFF,TGCAGTGCTTGGCTATTCGGGTCCCAGGCAGCTTTCTTT
.,.,TRBV7-3,TRBJ1-1,CASSLTGENTEAFF,TGTGCCAGCAGCTTAACAGGGGAGAACACTGAAGCTTTCTTT
.,.,TRBV28,TRBJ1-1,CASSLKGPTEAFF,TGTGCCAGCAGTTTGAAGGGTCCCACTGAAGCTTTCTTT
TRBD2,once,TRBV20-1,TRBJ2-5,CSARGGLAGSTEETQYF,TGCAGTGCTAGAGGCGGACTAGCGGGGTCGACGGAAGAGACCCAGTACTTC
.,.,TRBV30,TRBJ1-2,CAWSPGGYYGYTF,TGTGCCTGGAGCCCTGGAGGGTACTATGGCTACACCTTC
.,.,TRBV20-1,TRBJ1-2,CSARDPKDPNYGYTF,TGCAGTGCTAGAGATCCGAAAGATCCTAACTATGGCTACACCTTC
TRBD1,few,TRBV28,TRBJ1-3,CASSLNPGQGGNTIYF,TGTGCCAGCAGCCTTAACCCGGGACAGGGAGGAAACACCATATATTTT
.,.,TRBV11-3,TRBJ2-7,CASSLYSTSYEQYF,TGTGCCAGCAGCCTCTACTCGACCAGCTACGAGCAGTACTTC
TRBD1,.,TRBV6-1,TRBJ1-3,CASSQGGRGNTIYF,TGTGCCAGCAGCCAGGGGGGTCGCGGAAACACCATATATTTT
.,.,TRBV27,TRBJ2-1,CASSSRPPSLVNEQFF,TGTGCCAGCAGTTCAAGGCCTCCCTCCTTGGTCAATGAGCAGTTCTTC
.,few,TRBV6-1,TRBJ1-5,CASSELREVNQPQHF,TGTGCCAGCAGTGAACTTCGTGAGGTGAATCAGCCCCAGCATTTT
.,.,TRBV6-2/TRBV6-3,TRBJ2-2,CASSYLRVAGELFF,TGTGCCAGCAGTTACCTCAGGGTGGCCGGGGAGCTGTTTTTT
.,.,TRBV7-2,TRBJ2-3,CASSQATDTQYF,TGTGCCAGCAGCCAGGCCACAGATACGCAGTATTTT
.,.,TRBV14,TRBJ1-1,CASSPYRGQMNTEAFF,TGTGCCAGCAGCCCCTATCGGGGACAAATGAACACTGAAGCTTTCTTT
TRBD1,.,TRBV6-2/TRBV6-3,TRBJ1-5,CASRLGTAYNQPQHF,TGTGCCAGCCGCCTGGGGACAGCATACAATCAGCCCCAGCATTTT
.,medium-sized,TRBV25-1,TRBJ1-2,CASSGRGSLYGYTF,TGTGCCAGCAGTGGACGGGGGTCCCTCTATGGCTACACCTTC
.,few,TRBV20-1,TRBJ1-2,CSASLRQDGYTF,TGCAGTGCCTCACTCCGACAGGATGGCTACACCTTC
TRBD1,.,TRBV23-1,TRBJ2-7,CASNLEGQGVNYEQYF,TGCGCCAGCAATCTAGAGGGACAGGGGGTGAACTACGAGCAGTACTTC
.,.,TRBV11-3,TRBJ1-2,CASSRLGLYGYTF,TGTGCCAGCAGCCGGCTCGGCTTGTATGGCTACACCTTC
.,few,TRBV21-1,TRBJ1-2,CASTIGIGYTF,TGTGCCAGCACCATAGGCATTGGCTACACCTTC
TRBD1,.,TRBV7-2,TRBJ2-5,CASSFQTGEETQYF,TGTGCCAGCAGCTTCCAGACAGGGGAAGAGACCCAGTACTTC
TRBD1,.,TRBV7-9,TRBJ2-3,CASSLDVTGDTDTQYF,TGTGCCAGCAGCTTAGATGTGACAGGGGACACAGATACGCAGTATTTT
TRBD1,few,TRBV24-1,TRBJ1-1,CATSDTRQGGTEAFF,TGTGCCACCAGTGATACGCGACAGGGTGGGACTGAAGCTTTCTTT
.,.,TRBV7-2,TRBJ2-1,CASRPGPGRAEQFF,TGTGCCAGCAGACCGGGGCCGGGACGGGCTGAGCAGTTCTTC
.,.,TRBV18,TRBJ1-5,CASSPPGGYQPQHF,TGTGCCAGCTCACCACCTGGCGGCTATCAGCCCCAGCATTTT
.,.,TRBV20-1,TRBJ2-1,CSARGPLHNEQFF,TGCAGTGCTAGAGGTCCACTCCACAATGAGCAGTTCTTC
.,.,TRBV4-1,TRBJ1-5,CASSPRAGTWGNQPQHF,TGCGCCAGCAGCCCCCGAGCCGGGACTTGGGGCAATCAGCCCCAGCATTTT
.,few,TRBV27,TRBJ2-7,CASSLSGQGAREEQYF,TGTGCCAGCAGTTTATCCGGGCAGGGGGCGCGGGAGGAGCAGTACTTC
.,.,TRBV5-1,TRBJ1-5,CASSPDRSNQPQHF,TGCGCCAGCAGCCCGGACAGATCCAATCAGCCCCAGCATTTT
.,few,TRBV20-1,TRBJ1-2,CSARPGGRSNYGYTF,TGCAGTGCTCGGCCGGGTGGGAGGTCTAACTATGGCTACACCTTC
TRBD2,.,TRBV19,TRBJ2-3,CAARGISGTSGVRGGTQYF,TGTGCCGCAAGAGGGATCTCCGGGACTAGCGGTGTGCGGGGGGGAACGCAGTATTTT
.,.,TRBV7-2,TRBJ1-2,CASSLALYGYTF,TGTGCCAGCAGCTTAGCACTCTATGGCTACACCTTC